These 26 T cell receptor beta chains share one sample of origin, sequenced in a study of CD8+ T cells in alopecia areata. The treatment was: oral pan-JAK inhibitor, 5-10 mg twice daily. RNA extraction and reverse transcription yielded cDNA as sequencing template. TCRdb keeps only in-frame clones here, not all; method: immunoSEQ multiplex PCR. There are about 200,000 clones in the sample; approximately 56% occur only once, and 3.3% lies in the top ten. Sequences were derived from CD4+ T cells sorted from blood, sampled at week 4, from a patient treated with tofacitinib. The receptors stem from a human donor with alopecia areata.

J is TRBJ1-2 and V is TRBV10-3, with D perhaps matching TRBD1 (5 bases). Trimming removed 7 bases from V and 7 bases from J, with 13 bases in between. The CDR3 has 12 residues. Per germline, CDR1 ENHRY and CDR2 SYGVKD. The CDR3 spells CAINAGSGGYTF. In DNA form, the CDR3 reads TGTGCCATCAACGCAGGGAGTGGTGGCTACACCTTC.

The V call is TRBV10-3, the J call TRBJ2-7, with a tentative D call TRBD1 (6 bases). This CDR3 comprises 16 residues. Trimming took off 0 bases at V and 3 bases at J, with 15 bases between the two ends. Per germline, CDR1 ENHRY and CDR2 SYGVKD. Here the CDR3 DNA reads TGTGCCATCAGTGAGTCCGTTCCAGGGGACGTCTACGAGCAGTACTTC. It specifies CAISESVPGDVYEQYF.

This clone was picked up a small number of times. J is TRBJ2-6 and V is TRBV7-3, with D unclear. This CDR3 is built from 15 residues. The V end was cut by 5 bases, the J end by 0 bases, with 8 bases between. Germline CDR1 and CDR2: SGHTA and FQGTGA. The chain's CDR3 is CASSPPVSGANVLTF. DNA of the CDR3: TGTGCCAGCAGCCCACCAGTCTCTGGGGCCAACGTCCTGACTTTC.

The chain uses TRBV6-1 and TRBJ2-7, with unresolved D. Germline V gene lookup returns CDR1 MNHNS and CDR2 SASEGT. Trimming removed 7 bases at V and 2 bases at J, with 18 bases between. The CDR3 runs to 15 residues. The CDR3 DNA sequence: TGTGCCAGCATCCCGTCGTGGGCTCGGGCCTACGAGCAGTACTTC. Encoded protein: CASIPSWARAYEQYF.

V and J are TRBV6-5 and TRBJ1-2; D remains unclear. This CDR3 is built from 14 residues. Trimming cost V 4 bases and J 5 bases, with 14 bases left between them. Per the germline V gene, CDR1 is MNHEY and CDR2 is SVGAGI. In DNA form, the CDR3 reads TGTGCCAGCAGTTCGCGCCGGGTCCTTTATGGCTACACCTTC. Translating it yields CASSSRRVLYGYTF.

This clone was observed a few times. This chain uses TRBV29-1 with TRBJ2-7; D unclear. V lost 2 bases and J 5 bases, leaving 19 bases between the germline ends. Germline values: CDR1 SQVTM, CDR2 ANQGSEA. The CDR3 length is 15 residues. CDR3 region: CSVETRASLKHEQYF. DNA for the CDR3: TGCAGCGTTGAAACCCGTGCATCCCTGAAACACGAGCAGTACTTC.

This clone was detected only a few times. This rearrangement joins TRBV18 to TRBJ1-3; D unclear. This CDR3 has 14 residues. V was trimmed by 2 bases and J by 0 bases, leaving 5 bases between them. Looked up from germline, CDR1 is KGHSH and CDR2 is LQKENI. CDR3: CASSPATSGNTIYF. The CDR3 nucleotides read TGTGCCAGCTCACCAGCCACCTCTGGAAACACCATATATTTT.

J is TRBJ1-5 and V is TRBV28; possible D gene TRBD1, 5 bases. Germline CDR1 is MDHEN and CDR2 is SYDVKM. The CDR3 is made up of 13 amino acids. CDR3 coding DNA: TGTCAGTCAGGGAAGACTAGCAATCAGCCCCAGCATTTT. Its translation is CQSGKTSNQPQHF.

The rearrangement uses TRBV7-2 and TRBJ2-1; 8 bases are a match to TRBD1. The J segment lost 7 bases and the V segment lost 5 bases, leaving 4 bases of the junction unmatched. The CDR3 is 13 amino acids. Germline CDR1 SGHTA, CDR2 FQGNSA. In DNA form, the CDR3 reads TGTGCCAGCAGCGGGGACAGGATGAATGAGCAGTTCTTC. Encoded protein: CASSGDRMNEQFF.

The rearrangement uses TRBV30 and TRBJ2-6; D is uncertain. CDR3 length: 15 amino acids. Trimming removed 3 bases at V and 0 bases at J, with 9 bases between. Germline loops: CDR1 GTSNPN, CDR2 SVGIG (reference sequence). In DNA, the CDR3 is TGTGCCTGGAGCGCCCGGAGCTCTGGGGCCAACGTCCTGACTTTC. This translates into CAWSARSSGANVLTF.

This clone appeared a few times. This chain uses TRBV28 with TRBJ2-5; D could derive from TRBD1 or TRBD2 (5 bases each). There are 12 residues in the CDR3. The V end lost 7 bases, the J end lost 6 bases, and 12 bases lay between the germline ends. Looked up from germline, CDR1 is MDHEN and CDR2 is SYDVKM. In DNA form, the CDR3 reads TGTGCCAGCAAAAGGGACCCGAAGACCCAGTACTTC. Translation gives CASKRDPKTQYF.

V is TRBV29-1 and J is TRBJ1-2; D gene unclear. V shed 1 base and J shed 2 bases, with 5 bases lying between them. The CDR3 runs 12 residues. Germline V gene data show CDR1 as SQVTM and CDR2 as ANQGSEA. CDR3 region: CSVEGQNYGYTF. The CDR3 DNA reads as TGCAGCGTTGAAGGGCAGAACTATGGCTACACCTTC.

This rearrangement joins TRBV10-3 to TRBJ1-6; D remains ambiguous. Germline loops: CDR1 ENHRY, CDR2 SYGVKD. The germline V and J ends were trimmed by 2 bases and 12 bases, with 11 bases remaining between them. The CDR3 totals 13 residues. The CDR3 here is CAISEDFVEPLHF. The CDR3 nucleotides read TGTGCCATCAGTGAGGATTTTGTAGAACCCCTCCACTTT.

The chain employs TRBV5-6 and TRBJ1-2; TRBD1 matches at 9 bases. This CDR3 contains 14 residues. V trimming: 5 bases; J trimming: 4 bases; junction bases outside the gene matches: 6. Germline V gene sequence: CDR1 SGHDT, CDR2 YYEEEE. CDR3 loop: CASRGQGTFYGYTF. In nucleotides, the CDR3 is TGTGCCAGCAGGGGACAGGGCACCTTCTATGGCTACACCTTC.

The chain links TRBV29-1 to TRBJ2-3, with D possibly TRBD2 on 5 matching bases. Trimming took off 8 bases at V and 7 bases at J, with 19 bases between the two ends. Germline V CDR1 and CDR2: SQVTM, ANQGSEA. This CDR3 contains 13 residues. The CDR3 nucleotides read TGCAGCACTCGGGGTCCAACACCGAATACGCAGTATTTT. Encoded protein: CSTRGPTPNTQYF.

The V gene is TRBV18, the J gene TRBJ2-1; the D call may be TRBD1 or TRBD2 (6 bases each). V lost 3 bases to trimming and J lost 9 bases, with 15 bases between them. The CDR3 is made up of 14 amino acids. Germline-derived CDR1 and CDR2 are KGHSH and LQKENI. The CDR3 protein is CASSPQSGAGEQFF. The CDR3 nucleotides are TGTGCCAGCTCACCCCAGTCGGGGGCCGGTGAGCAGTTCTTC.

The chain joins TRBV28 to TRBJ1-5; 8 bases are shared with TRBD1. Germline CDR1 and CDR2: MDHEN and SYDVKM. The trim removed 6 bases at V and 6 bases at J, leaving 7 bases unmatched. The CDR3 consists of 14 residues. The CDR3: CASSYGQGLQPQHF. CDR3 nucleotides: TGTGCCAGCAGCTATGGACAGGGACTTCAGCCCCAGCATTTT. The full variable domain, in which reference TRBV28 and TRBJ1-5 provide the parts outside the CDR3, is DVKVTQSSRYLVKRTGEKVFLECVQDMDHENMFWYRQDPGLGLRLIYFSYDVKMKEKGDIPEGYSVSREKKERFSLILESASTNQTSMYLCASSYGQGLQPQHFGDGTRLSIL.

The rearrangement links TRBV30 to TRBJ1-2; 9 bases are shared with TRBD1. The CDR3 runs to 13 residues. V trimming: 4 bases; J trimming: 8 bases; junction bases outside the gene matches: 8. CDR1 is GTSNPN and CDR2 is SVGIG in the germline V gene (reference sequence). CDR3 loop: CAWTDRGRDGYTF. Here the CDR3 DNA reads TGTGCCTGGACCGACAGGGGGAGAGACGGCTACACCTTC.

This clone was counted once. The chain joins TRBV6-5 to TRBJ1-2, with a weak D call TRBD1 (6 bases). V was trimmed by 3 bases and J by 5 bases, leaving 13 bases between them. Germline lookup yields CDR1 MNHEY and CDR2 SVGAGI. The CDR3 sequence is 14 residues long. CDR3 sequence (DNA): TGTGCCAGCAGTTATAGGTCTAGGGGGTATGGCTACACCTTC. Translated, it gives CASSYRSRGYGYTF.

The chain employs TRBV28 and TRBJ2-5; the D gene is possibly TRBD2 (6 bases). Trimming took 6 bases from V and 4 from J, leaving 18 bases between them. The length of the CDR3 is 15 residues. The germline CDR1 and CDR2 sequences are MDHEN and SYDVKM. The CDR3 nucleotides read TGTGCCAGCAGAACCCCCCTGGGGGGAGGAGAGACCCAGTACTTC. Its translation: CASRTPLGGGETQYF.

V and J are TRBV30 and TRBJ1-2; perhaps TRBD1 as D (6 bases). The V gene lost 3 bases and the J gene lost 6 bases, with 20 bases spanning the gap. The CDR3 loop spans 15 amino acids. CDR1 is GTSNPN, CDR2 SVGIG, per germline (reference sequence). The CDR3 nucleotides are TGTGCCTGGAGCGGCGGACAGCGCCCCGCTAATGGCTACACCTTC. Translation gives CAWSGGQRPANGYTF.

This clone came up a few times. The chain links TRBV7-2 to TRBJ2-4, with a tentative D call TRBD2 (6 bases). Per the germline V gene, CDR1 is SGHTA and CDR2 is FQGNSA. CDR3 length: 14 amino acids. Trimming cost V 5 bases and J 6 bases, with 14 bases left between them. The CDR3 DNA sequence: TGTGCCAGCAGCCTAAGACTAGGCGGAAACATTCAGTACTTC. It specifies CASSLRLGGNIQYF. Based on the CDR3 plus reference TRBV7-2 and TRBJ2-4, the full variable domain is GAGVSQSPSNKVTEKGKDVELRCDPISGHTALYWYRQSLGQGLEFLIYFQGNSAPDKSGLPSDRFSAERTGGSVSTLTIQRTQQEDSAVYLCASSLRLGGNIQYFGAGTRLSVL.

The chain couples TRBV6-5 to TRBJ1-2; D is ambiguous. The CDR3 is 12 residues long. Germline V gene data show CDR1 as MNHEY and CDR2 as SVGAGI. Trimming shortened V by 5 bases and J by 7 bases, and 11 bases separated the two germline ends. CDR3 DNA: TGTGCCAGCAGTGAAGGTATAATTGGCTACACCTTC. Its protein is CASSEGIIGYTF.

V and J are TRBV27 and TRBJ2-1, with a tentative D call TRBD2 (6 bases). Trimming pared 7 bases from V and 7 bases from J, leaving 20 bases between. Germline V CDR1 and CDR2: MNHEY, SMNVEV (reference sequence). This CDR3 contains 15 residues. This chain's CDR3 is CASTPAPGLVNEQFF. The CDR3 region has the DNA TGTGCCAGCACTCCCGCGCCGGGACTCGTAAATGAGCAGTTCTTC.

This clone came up a few times. The chain couples TRBV30 to TRBJ1-4; 7 positions agree with TRBD1. CDR1 GTSNPN and CDR2 SVGIG come from the germline V gene (reference sequence). This CDR3 comprises 13 residues. Germline trimming cut 5 bases from V and 5 bases from J; bases unmatched to any gene: 5. CDR3 residues: CAWAGDSNEKLFF. CDR3 DNA: TGTGCCTGGGCGGGGGACAGCAATGAAAAACTGTTTTTT. The whole variable domain, remainder taken from reference TRBV30 and TRBJ1-4, is SQTIHQWPATLVQPVGSPLSLECTVEGTSNPNLYWYRQAAGRGLQLLFYSVGIGQISSEVPQNLSASRPQDRQFILSSKKLLLSDSGFYLCAWAGDSNEKLFFGSGTQLSVL.

Only a few counts were recorded for this clone. The gene calls are TRBV6-5 and TRBJ2-1; the D gene is possibly TRBD1 (6 bases). Between the trimmed V and J ends, which lost 2 bases and 6 bases, there was a span of 14 bases. Germline V CDR1 and CDR2: MNHEY, SVGAGI. This CDR3 is built from 15 residues. Here the CDR3 reads CASSYPLTGLNEQFF. CDR3 DNA: TGTGCCAGCAGTTACCCCCTGACAGGCCTCAATGAGCAGTTCTTC.